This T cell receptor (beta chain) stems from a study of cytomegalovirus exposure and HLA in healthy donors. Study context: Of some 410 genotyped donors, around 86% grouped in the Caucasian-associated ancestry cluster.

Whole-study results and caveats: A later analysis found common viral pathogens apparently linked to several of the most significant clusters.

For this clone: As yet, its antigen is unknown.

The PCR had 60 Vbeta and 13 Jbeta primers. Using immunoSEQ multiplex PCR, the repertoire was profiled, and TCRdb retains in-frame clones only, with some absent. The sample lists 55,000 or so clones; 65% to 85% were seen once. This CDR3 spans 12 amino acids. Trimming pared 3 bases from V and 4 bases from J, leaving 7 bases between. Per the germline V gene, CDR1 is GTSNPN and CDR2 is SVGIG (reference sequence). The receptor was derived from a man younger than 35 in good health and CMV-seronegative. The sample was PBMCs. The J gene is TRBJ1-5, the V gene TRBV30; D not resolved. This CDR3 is CAWSAGNQPQHF. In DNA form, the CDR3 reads TGTGCCTGGAGCGCGGGGAATCAGCCCCAGCATTTT.